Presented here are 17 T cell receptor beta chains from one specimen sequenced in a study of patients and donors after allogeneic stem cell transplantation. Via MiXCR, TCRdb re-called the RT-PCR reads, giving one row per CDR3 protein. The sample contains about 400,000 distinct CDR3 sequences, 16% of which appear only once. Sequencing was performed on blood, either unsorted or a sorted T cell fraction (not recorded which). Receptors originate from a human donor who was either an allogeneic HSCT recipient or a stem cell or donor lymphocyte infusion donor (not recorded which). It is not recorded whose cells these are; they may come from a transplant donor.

The CDR3 region is CASARVRTANTGELFF. CDR3 in DNA: TGTGCCAGCGCTCGTGTGAGGACAGCGAACACCGGGGAGCTGTTTTTT. V and J are TRBV7-9 and TRBJ2-2, with a weak D call TRBD1 (6 bases). The CDR3 spans 16 residues. The germline CDR1 and CDR2 sequences are SEHNR and FQNEAQ (reference sequence). V was cut by 8 bases and J by 0 bases, with 16 bases left in between. The entire variable domain, with the rest obtained from reference TRBV7-9 and TRBJ2-2, is as follows: DTGVSQNPRHKITKRGQNVTFRCDPISEHNRLYWYRQTLGQGPEFLTYFQNEAQLEKSRLLSDRFSAERPKGSFSTLEIQRTEQGDSAMYLCASARVRTANTGELFFGEGSRLTVL.

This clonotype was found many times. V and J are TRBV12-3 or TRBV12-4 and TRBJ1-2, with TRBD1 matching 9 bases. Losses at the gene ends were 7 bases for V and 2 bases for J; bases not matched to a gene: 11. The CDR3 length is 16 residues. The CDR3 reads CASTKGGQGRNYGYTF. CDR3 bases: TGTGCCAGCACCAAGGGGGGACAGGGCCGGAACTATGGCTACACCTTC.

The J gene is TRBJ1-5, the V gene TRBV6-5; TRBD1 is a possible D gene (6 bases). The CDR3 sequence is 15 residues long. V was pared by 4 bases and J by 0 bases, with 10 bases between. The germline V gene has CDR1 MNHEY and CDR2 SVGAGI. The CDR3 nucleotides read TGTGCCAGCAGTTCGGGGGCCCTTAGCAATCAGCCCCAGCATTTT. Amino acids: CASSSGALSNQPQHF.

CDR3 DNA: TGTGCCAGCTCACCACCGGTAGGCAGGAGACAGGCCGGGGAGCTGTTTTTT. This encodes CASSPPVGRRQAGELFF. The gene calls are TRBV18 and TRBJ2-2, with D maybe TRBD1 (6 bases). The CDR3 consists of 17 residues. Trimming stripped 0 bases from V and 6 bases from J, with 17 bases between. Germline CDR1 KGHSH, CDR2 LQKENI.

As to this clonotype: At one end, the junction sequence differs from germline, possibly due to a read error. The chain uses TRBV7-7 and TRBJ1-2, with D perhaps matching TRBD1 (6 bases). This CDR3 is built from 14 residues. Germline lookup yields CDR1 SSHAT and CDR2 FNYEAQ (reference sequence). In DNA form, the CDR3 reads TGTGCTAGCAGCTCCGTTAATAGGGGGAATGGCTACACCTTC. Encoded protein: CASSSVNRGNGYTF.

For the CDR3, the DNA is TGCGCCAGCAGCCAAGGGCTAGCGGGGGTTCTTTACAATGAGCAGTTCTTC. Residues: CASSQGLAGVLYNEQFF. This chain connects TRBV4-1 to TRBJ2-1; 10 bases agree with TRBD2. V lost 1 base and J lost 4; bases outside the gene matches: 7. Germline CDR1 reads MGHRA; CDR2 reads YSYEKL. The CDR3 is 17 residues long.

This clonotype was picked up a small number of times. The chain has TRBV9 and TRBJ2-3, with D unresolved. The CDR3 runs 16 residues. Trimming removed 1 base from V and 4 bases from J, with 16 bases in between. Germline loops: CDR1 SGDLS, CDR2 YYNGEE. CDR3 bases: TGTGCCAGCAGCGTAACCCCGTCTAGTACCCCAGATACGCAGTATTTT. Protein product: CASSVTPSSTPDTQYF.

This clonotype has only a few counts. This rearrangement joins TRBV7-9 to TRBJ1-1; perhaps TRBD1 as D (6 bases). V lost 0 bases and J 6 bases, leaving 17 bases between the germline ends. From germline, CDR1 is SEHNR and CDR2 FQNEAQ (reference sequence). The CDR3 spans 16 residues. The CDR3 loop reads CASSLARAGVRPEAFF. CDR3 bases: TGTGCCAGCAGCTTAGCGAGGGCAGGGGTAAGACCTGAAGCTTTCTTT.

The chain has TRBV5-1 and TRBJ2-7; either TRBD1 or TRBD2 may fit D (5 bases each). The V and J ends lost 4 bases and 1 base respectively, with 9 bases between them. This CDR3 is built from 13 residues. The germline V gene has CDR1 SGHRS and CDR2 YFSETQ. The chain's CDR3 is CASSRDQSYEQYF. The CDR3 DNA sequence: TGCGCCAGCAGCCGGGACCAGTCCTACGAGCAGTACTTC.

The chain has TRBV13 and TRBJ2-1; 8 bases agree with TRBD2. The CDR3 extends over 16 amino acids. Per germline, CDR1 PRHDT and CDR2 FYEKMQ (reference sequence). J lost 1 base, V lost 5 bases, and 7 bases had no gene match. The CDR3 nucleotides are TGTGCCAGCAGCGCCGGACTAGCCGATTCCTACAATGAGCAGTTCTTC. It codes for CASSAGLADSYNEQFF.

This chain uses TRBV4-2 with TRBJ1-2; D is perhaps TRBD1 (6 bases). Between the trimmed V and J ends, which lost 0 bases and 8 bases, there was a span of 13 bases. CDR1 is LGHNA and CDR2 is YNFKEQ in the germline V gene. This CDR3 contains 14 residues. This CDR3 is CASSQDMIGGGYTF. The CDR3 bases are TGTGCCAGCAGCCAAGATATGATAGGGGGGGGCTACACCTTC.

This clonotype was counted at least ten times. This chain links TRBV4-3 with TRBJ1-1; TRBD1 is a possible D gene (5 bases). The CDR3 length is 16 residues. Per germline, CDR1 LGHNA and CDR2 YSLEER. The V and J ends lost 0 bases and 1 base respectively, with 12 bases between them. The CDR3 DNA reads TGCGCCAGCAGCCAAGAAGAAGGGGTGGGGAACACTGAAGCTTTCTTT. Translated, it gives CASSQEEGVGNTEAFF.

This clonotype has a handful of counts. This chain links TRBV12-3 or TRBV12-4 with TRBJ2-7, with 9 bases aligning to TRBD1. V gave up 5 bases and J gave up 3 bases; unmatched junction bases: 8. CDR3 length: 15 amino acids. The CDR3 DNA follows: TGTGCCAGCAGTAAGGACAGGGGACCAGGCTACGAGCAGTACTTC. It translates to CASSKDRGPGYEQYF.

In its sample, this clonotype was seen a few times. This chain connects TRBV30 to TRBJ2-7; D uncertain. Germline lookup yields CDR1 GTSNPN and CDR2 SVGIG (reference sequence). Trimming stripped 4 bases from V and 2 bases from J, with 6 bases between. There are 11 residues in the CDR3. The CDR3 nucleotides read TGTGCCTGGACGGATACCTACGAGCAGTACTTC. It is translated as CAWTDTYEQYF.

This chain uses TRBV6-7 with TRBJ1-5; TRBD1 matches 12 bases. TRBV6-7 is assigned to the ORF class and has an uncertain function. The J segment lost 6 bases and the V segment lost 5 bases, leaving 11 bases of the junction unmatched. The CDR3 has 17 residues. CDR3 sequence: CASSTNDRDRGRQPQHF. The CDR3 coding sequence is TGTGCCAGCAGTACCAACGACCGGGACAGGGGGCGTCAGCCCCAGCATTTT.

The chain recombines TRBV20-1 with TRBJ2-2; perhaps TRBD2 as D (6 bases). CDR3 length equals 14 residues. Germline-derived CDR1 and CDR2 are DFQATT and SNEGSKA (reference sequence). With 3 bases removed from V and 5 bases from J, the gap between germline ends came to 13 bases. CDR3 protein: CSARRDALTGELFF. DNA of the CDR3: TGCAGTGCTAGGCGGGACGCCCTTACCGGGGAGCTGTTTTTT.

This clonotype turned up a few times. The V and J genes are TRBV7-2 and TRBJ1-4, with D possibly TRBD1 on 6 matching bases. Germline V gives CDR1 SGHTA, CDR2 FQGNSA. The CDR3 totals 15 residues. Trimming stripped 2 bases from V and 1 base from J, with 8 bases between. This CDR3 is CASSLQGRTNEKLFF. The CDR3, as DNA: TGTGCCAGCAGCTTACAGGGGAGAACTAATGAAAAACTGTTTTTT.